This TCR beta chain was recovered during a study of cytomegalovirus exposure and HLA in healthy donors (dated by TCRdb to 2017 to 2019). For the study in its entirety: An earlier analysis of several hundred of the donors reported roughly 300 Gb of sequence data and 90 million to 120 million unique TCR beta sequences obtained from some 170 million T cells. About 280 gigabases of sequencing data and roughly 80 million unique TCR sequences made up an early release that covered fewer than 650 HLA-typed donors. The genetic ancestry cluster associated with self-reported Caucasian donors included about 84% of the roughly 410 genotyped donors. The aim of the study was to test whether cataloging public T cell receptors could identify signatures of past pathogen exposure. Using immunosequencing, the study profiled T cell repertoires from about 620 subjects and related those repertoires to cytomegalovirus serostatus. A separate validation cohort of approximately 130 different subjects was used in addition to the 666-subject first cohort. To predict cytomegalovirus infection status, the study combined high-throughput TCR immunosequencing, statistical association of individual TCRs with disease status, and machine learning. In a later analysis, previously published TCR beta repertoires from 550 to 750 donors were re-analyzed and high-resolution HLA genotyping was added so that TCR occurrence patterns could be studied. In the later analysis, no new phenotypic data were used to find candidate immune exposures; instead, reliance was placed on TCR beta sequences and their occurrence across donors. In an earlier analysis of a few hundred of the donors, high-throughput TCR beta sequencing was used to judge whether each TCR beta V gene segment behaved as functional or pseudogenic. Donor age, sex, ethnicity and CMV serostatus were compiled alongside the repertoire data. In a later genetic analysis, genome-wide SNP genotypes for about 55% of the roughly 700 donors were used, and that subset was treated as a discovery cohort. Every repertoire in the discovery cohort had been generated on one and the same sequencing platform. HLA typing covered class I and class II loci at four-digit resolution. Typing coverage varied by locus: about 620-630 donors for A, B, C, DRB1 and DQB1; roughly 500 for DQA1; more than 600 for DPA1; under 490 for DPB1. Roughly 5 DR-DQ haplotypes were handled as single units for association and clustering because linkage in the cohort was strong. On average, approximately 250,000 unique TCR beta nucleotide sequences were sequenced per donor among 398 genotyped donors of the cohort, with about 19% of those sequences being non-productive. Broad study findings and their caveats: Roughly uniform sequencing depth across donors was assumed in presence/absence analyses, although this assumption may not hold. The study listed 150 to 200 TCR beta chains as associated with cytomegalovirus. A further reported finding was that TCR beta sequences accurately predicted the HLA-A and HLA-B alleles for most subjects in the first cohort. In an earlier analysis of some 540 of the donors, most TCR beta V segments appeared in productive rearrangements about 87% or about 30% of the time, broadly matching IMGT annotations. A few of the identified cytomegalovirus-associated TCR beta chains were confirmed in vitro to be specific for cytomegalovirus antigens. The sequencing pipeline was judged likely to have produced a cluster of highly shared sequence variants as a technical artifact. In a later genetic analysis, a missense DCLRE1C variant was associated with V-gene and J-gene trimming of TCR beta chains, and the association was replicated in an independent cohort. The classifier was reported to diagnose cytomegalovirus status with high specificity and sensitivity in both the original and validation cohorts. Linkage disequilibrium might explain the correlated functional status among segregating V segments, but an unknown experimental factor could not be excluded. In a later genetic analysis, fewer N-insertions in productive TCRs were reported among donors in an Asian-associated ancestry cluster than the 666-donor mean. In a later analysis, most CMV-associated TCR beta chains were found to appear HLA-restricted, with HLA associations seemingly driven largely by CMV exposure. It was suggested by the authors that the approach could potentially be generalized to other disease states and immunological phenotypes. A later analysis reported that several top co-occurrence clusters appeared linked to parvovirus B19, influenza, CMV and Epstein-Barr virus. Because counts were too low, roughly 18 rarely observed V segments, including chromosome 9 orphons, were left out of the earlier analysis of approximately 500 of the donors. A later analysis found that HLA-associated TCR beta chains were more clonally expanded and had lower generation probabilities than equally common non-associated chains. Immune exposure information for the cohort was limited to CMV serostatus. A later analysis associated about 16,000 TCR beta sequences with specific HLA alleles at a false discovery rate of 0.05. Most TCR sequences were observed very rarely across donors, whereas some public TCRs were present in many individuals. Some IMGT-functional V segments, including TRBV6-2 and TRBV6-3, could not be distinguished by the 87-base-pair reads and were therefore excluded. According to a later analysis, TCR association rates differed among HLA loci, with DRB1 alleles showing the most associated TCRs and HLA-C alleles showing the fewest. Because some donors lacked HLA typing at each locus, the association tests relied only on the typed subset. The cohort was sequenced for TCR beta chains only, and without alpha or paired-chain data the features that could be detected were limited. Assigning TCR associations to individual alleles was difficult when HLA alleles, especially DR and DQ, strongly co-occurred.

About this clone itself: What this receptor recognizes is not known. One end of the junction varies from germline; a read error may be responsible.

The CDR3, cysteine through phenylalanine, is 13 amino acids long. Only the CDR3 DNA stays, 39 bases, in frame from base 1. Reading the germline V gene (reference sequence) gives CDR1 LNHNV and CDR2 YYDKDF. The cohort consisted of approximately 690 healthy bone marrow donors. Cohort members were all nominally healthy when sampled, although unrecorded immune exposures were likely present. The donor tested CMV seropositive, placing the donor among the approximately 290 seropositive members of the cohort. Every donor gave a peripheral blood sample, and the peripheral blood mononuclear cells from that sample were used for TCR beta sequencing. The Qiagen DNeasy Blood Extraction Kit was used to extract genomic DNA from the blood cell samples. Preparation of the library involved the immunoSEQ multiplex PCR assay. For the multiplex PCR, a mixture combining 60 forward primers for TCR Vbeta segments and 13 reverse primers for TCR Jbeta segments was used. The CDR3 region of rearranged TCR beta genes was amplified from genomic DNA with a multiplex PCR assay. On the Illumina HiSeq System, the amplified TCR beta libraries were sequenced as 87-base-pair reads. The published analysis was carried out like this. A later analysis tallied some 79 million unique TCR beta chains across the 666 repertoires, and about 10 million of those chains were shared by two or more donors. A nearest-neighbor algorithm error-corrected the raw reads and collapsed the reads into unique sequences, merging closely related sequences to remove PCR and sequencing errors. Alignment of CDR3 sequences to IMGT reference sequences was used to assign V, D and J gene segments. For a sequence to be retained, a match of at least six nucleotides was required to both a V gene segment and a J gene segment. A rearrangement was called productive if the CDR3 had no stop codons and remained in frame with V and J, and every other rearrangement was called non-productive. CDR3 was defined according to IMGT convention as the region running from the second conserved V-encoded cysteine to the conserved J-encoded phenylalanine. The earlier analysis of a few hundred of the donors excluded any sequence lacking an unambiguous match to a single V gene segment. An earlier analysis of fewer than 750 of the donors called V segments functional above 56.7% productive rearrangements and segregating when the between-donor standard deviation exceeded 5%. A statistical classification framework was built for diagnosing cytomegalovirus status from the catalog of TCR beta chain sequences. A later analysis assigned V and J genes by comparing TCR nucleotide sequences with IMGT/GENE-DB human TR gene sequences. A later analysis assigned CDR3 sequences and most-parsimonious VDJ recombination scenarios with the TCRdist pipeline. In a later analysis, each TCR beta chain was defined by its CDR3 amino acid sequence together with its V-gene family, and reads without a unique V-gene family were excluded. A later analysis removed 600 or so highly shared, low-generation-probability nucleotide sequences to deal with suspected cross-contamination and a sequencing artifact. In a later analysis, a clonal expansion index was calculated for each public chain from normalized within-repertoire ranks of inferred template counts. Generation probabilities in a later analysis came from a VDJ recombination model fitted to out-of-frame rearrangements, and those results were checked against IGoR. In a later analysis, hypergeometric tests were used to score TCR-TCR, TCR-HLA and TCR-CMV co-occurrence, with a repertoire-size bias correction applied to TCR pairs. To estimate false discovery rates, a later analysis permuted the HLA or CMV assignments 20 times. In a later analysis, co-occurring TCRs were grouped using DBSCAN, and TCRdist sequence similarity was added for clustering within HLA-allele-positive subsets. Co-occurrence clustering excluded repertoires with fewer than 30,000 or more than 120,000 public chains, plus five with anomalous nucleotide sharing. The clones in this table, taken by TCRdb from immuneACCESS, are in-frame only. Not every clone is retained; where verified, under half of the shortfall comes from an unresolved V gene, and the cause of the rest is unknown. Clonal size and the V and J genes are those of that table, whereas D and trimming came from the DNA. The sample contains about 86,000 clones, roughly 77% of them found a single time. Of the sample, roughly 14% is held by the ten largest clones.

The sequence came from a woman aged 40 to 55 in good health and CMV-seropositive. The chain links TRBV15 with TRBJ1-4; the D gene remains uncertain. Sequencing was carried out using PBMCs. The DNA reads as follows: TGTGCCACCAGCAGAGATCCCTTGACGGGGTCCCGTTTT. Its translation is CATSRDPLTGSRF.